One sample yielded the 3 T cell receptor beta chains listed below, sequenced in a study of control samples from healthy donors and cancer patients. TCRdb's copy holds only in-frame clones and misses some; the assay was immunoSEQ multiplex PCR. The sample includes some 49,000 clones, around nine tenths of them seen just once. Sequenced material: PBMCs. The receptors come from a man aged 25-40 years with colorectal cancer.

This clone turned up a few times. The chain employs TRBV5-4 and TRBJ2-6; D may match TRBD1 or TRBD2 (5 bases each). V gave up 3 bases and J gave up 2 bases, with 12 bases separating them. The CDR3 has 16 residues. The germline CDR1 and CDR2 sequences are SGHNT and YYREEE (reference sequence). CDR3 protein: CASSSTGGAGANVLTF. The CDR3, as DNA: TGTGCCAGCAGCTCCACTGGGGGAGCTGGGGCCAACGTCCTGACTTTC. The complete variable domain, with remaining parts taken from reference TRBV5-4 and TRBJ2-6, reads ETGVTQSPTHLIKTRGQQVTLRCSSQSGHNTVSWYQQALGQGPQFIFQYYREEENGRGNFPPRFSGLQFPNYSSELNVNALELDDSALYLCASSSTGGAGANVLTFGAGSRLTVL.

The chain couples TRBV10-3 to TRBJ1-1; D perhaps matches TRBD1 (5 bases). The CDR3 extends over 19 amino acids. Trimming removed 3 bases at V and 0 bases at J, with 23 bases between. The germline CDR1 and CDR2 sequences are ENHRY and SYGVKD. CDR3 residues: CAISDPRGTAQGMNTEAFF. DNA for the CDR3: TGTGCCATCAGTGACCCCCGGGGGACCGCTCAGGGAATGAACACTGAAGCTTTCTTT.

J is TRBJ1-5 and V is TRBV6-1; D is undetermined. Germline CDR1 reads MNHNS; CDR2 reads SASEGT. The CDR3 length is 15 residues. Trimming took off 2 bases at V and 6 bases at J, with 14 bases between the two ends. The CDR3: CASSEHRRRLQPQHF. The CDR3 DNA reads as TGTGCCAGCAGTGAACACCGCAGGAGGCTTCAGCCCCAGCATTTT.